This is a list of T cell receptor beta chains from one sample in a study of cytomegalovirus exposure and HLA in healthy donors. Produced via immunoSEQ multiplex PCR; TCRdb's table is partial and in-frame only. Here the sample spans about 160,000 clones, roughly 82% being singletons. Sequences were obtained from PBMCs. Receptors were obtained from a woman between 50 and 59 years old in good health and CMV-seropositive. The conserved cysteine and the conserved F or W are not part of the CDR3 here. Fields, in order: V gene, J gene, CDR3 protein.

TRBV9	TRBJ1-2	ASSVEEGYGYT
TRBV25-1	TRBJ2-7	ASGGQGLHEQY
TRBV7-8	TRBJ1-1	ASSVLTAAGVNTEAF
TRBV10-3	TRBJ1-1	AGKRGRDTEAF
TRBV2	TRBJ1-6	ASSLDRIKAGSPLH
TRBV11-2	TRBJ2-7	ASSLVSESYEQY
TRBV9	TRBJ1-2	ASSERQGADGYT
TRBV5-5	TRBJ1-1	ASSFTGDMNTEAF
TRBV4-2	TRBJ2-3	ASSQGSSGGTDTQY
TRBV7-6	TRBJ2-7	ASSLRGTYEQY
TRBV19	TRBJ1-1	ASSTLTGTEAF
TRBV2	TRBJ1-5	ASRVAGANNQPQH
TRBV7-7	TRBJ2-5	ASSLLAGGRETQY
TRBV11-2	TRBJ1-6	ASSSELRSTRGSPLH
TRBV6-5	TRBJ2-5	ASSYSDSQETQY
TRBV7-6	TRBJ2-1	ASSLGLAGIYNEQF
TRBV2	TRBJ1-1	ASKEWQGWTEAF
TRBV6-5	TRBJ1-1	ASRLRLSPTEAF
TRBV11-1	TRBJ2-1	ASRAGHEQF
TRBV4-1	TRBJ1-5	ASSQGQVNQPQH
TRBV6-5	TRBJ1-6	ASSAPERNSPLH
TRBV5-4	TRBJ1-2	ASSWGIGTGGYGYT
TRBV29-1	TRBJ2-1	SARGANYYNEQF
TRBV18	TRBJ2-5	ASSHGTREETQY
TRBV5-5	TRBJ1-6	ASSLAGAGSYNSPLH
TRBV9	TRBJ1-2	ASSPDSRSGYT
TRBV9	TRBJ2-5	ASSVRGGSQETQY
TRBV27	TRBJ2-1	ASSEGASYNEQF
TRBV2	TRBJ2-2	ASTWDSNTGELF
TRBV7-6	TRBJ1-1	ASSLRPSYGRRTEAF